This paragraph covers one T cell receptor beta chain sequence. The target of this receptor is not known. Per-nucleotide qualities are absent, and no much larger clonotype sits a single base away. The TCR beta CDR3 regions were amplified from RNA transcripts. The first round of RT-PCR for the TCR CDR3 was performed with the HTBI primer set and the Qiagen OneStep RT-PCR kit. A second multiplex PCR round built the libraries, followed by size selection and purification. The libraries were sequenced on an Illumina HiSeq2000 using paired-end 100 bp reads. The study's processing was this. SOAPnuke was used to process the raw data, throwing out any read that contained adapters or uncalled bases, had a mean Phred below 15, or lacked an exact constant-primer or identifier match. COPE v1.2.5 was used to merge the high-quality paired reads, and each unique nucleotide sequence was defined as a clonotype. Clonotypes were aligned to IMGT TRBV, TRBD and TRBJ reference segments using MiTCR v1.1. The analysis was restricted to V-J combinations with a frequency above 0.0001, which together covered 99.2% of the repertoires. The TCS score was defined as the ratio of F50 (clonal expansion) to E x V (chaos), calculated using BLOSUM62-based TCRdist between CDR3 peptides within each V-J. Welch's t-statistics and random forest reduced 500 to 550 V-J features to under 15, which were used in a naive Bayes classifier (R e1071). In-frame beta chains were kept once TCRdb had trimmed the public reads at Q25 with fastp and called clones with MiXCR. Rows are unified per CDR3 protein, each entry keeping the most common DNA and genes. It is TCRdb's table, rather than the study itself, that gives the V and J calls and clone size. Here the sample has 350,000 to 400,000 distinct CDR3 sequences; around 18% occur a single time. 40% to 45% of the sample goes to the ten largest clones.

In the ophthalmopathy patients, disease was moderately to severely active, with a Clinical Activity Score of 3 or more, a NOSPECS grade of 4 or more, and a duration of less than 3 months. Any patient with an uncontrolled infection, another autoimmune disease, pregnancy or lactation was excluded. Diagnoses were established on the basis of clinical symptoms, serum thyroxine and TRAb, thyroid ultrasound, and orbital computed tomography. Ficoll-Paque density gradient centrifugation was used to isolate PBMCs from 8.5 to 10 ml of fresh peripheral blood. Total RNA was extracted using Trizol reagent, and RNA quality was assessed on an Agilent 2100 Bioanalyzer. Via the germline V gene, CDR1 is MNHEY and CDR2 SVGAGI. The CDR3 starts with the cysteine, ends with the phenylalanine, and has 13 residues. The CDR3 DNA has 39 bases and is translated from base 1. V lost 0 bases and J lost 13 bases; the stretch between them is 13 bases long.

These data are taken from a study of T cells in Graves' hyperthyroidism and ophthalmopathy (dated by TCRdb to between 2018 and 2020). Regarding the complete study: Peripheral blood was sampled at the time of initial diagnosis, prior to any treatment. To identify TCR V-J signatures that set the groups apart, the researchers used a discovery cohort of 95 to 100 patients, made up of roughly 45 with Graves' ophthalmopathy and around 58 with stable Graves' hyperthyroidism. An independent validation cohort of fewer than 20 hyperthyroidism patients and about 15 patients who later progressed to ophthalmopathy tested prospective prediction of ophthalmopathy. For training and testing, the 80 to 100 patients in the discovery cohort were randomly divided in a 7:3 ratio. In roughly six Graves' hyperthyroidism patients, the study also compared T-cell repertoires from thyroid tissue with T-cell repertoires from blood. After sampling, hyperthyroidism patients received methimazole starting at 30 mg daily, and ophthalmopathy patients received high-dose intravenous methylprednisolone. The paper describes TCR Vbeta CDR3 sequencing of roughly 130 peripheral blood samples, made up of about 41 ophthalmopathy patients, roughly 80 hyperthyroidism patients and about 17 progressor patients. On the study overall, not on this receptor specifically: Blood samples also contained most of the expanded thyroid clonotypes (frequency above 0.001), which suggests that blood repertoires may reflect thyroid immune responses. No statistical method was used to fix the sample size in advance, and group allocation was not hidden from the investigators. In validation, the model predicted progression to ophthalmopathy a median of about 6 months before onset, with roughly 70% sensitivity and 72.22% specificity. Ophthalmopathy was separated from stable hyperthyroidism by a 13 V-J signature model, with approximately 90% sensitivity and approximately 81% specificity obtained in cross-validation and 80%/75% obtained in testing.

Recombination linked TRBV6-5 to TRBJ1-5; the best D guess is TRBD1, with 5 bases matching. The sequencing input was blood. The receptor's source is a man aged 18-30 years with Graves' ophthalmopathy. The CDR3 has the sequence CASSYSALGLQHF. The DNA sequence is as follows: TGTGCCAGCAGTTACTCAGCACTGGGACTACAGCATTTT.